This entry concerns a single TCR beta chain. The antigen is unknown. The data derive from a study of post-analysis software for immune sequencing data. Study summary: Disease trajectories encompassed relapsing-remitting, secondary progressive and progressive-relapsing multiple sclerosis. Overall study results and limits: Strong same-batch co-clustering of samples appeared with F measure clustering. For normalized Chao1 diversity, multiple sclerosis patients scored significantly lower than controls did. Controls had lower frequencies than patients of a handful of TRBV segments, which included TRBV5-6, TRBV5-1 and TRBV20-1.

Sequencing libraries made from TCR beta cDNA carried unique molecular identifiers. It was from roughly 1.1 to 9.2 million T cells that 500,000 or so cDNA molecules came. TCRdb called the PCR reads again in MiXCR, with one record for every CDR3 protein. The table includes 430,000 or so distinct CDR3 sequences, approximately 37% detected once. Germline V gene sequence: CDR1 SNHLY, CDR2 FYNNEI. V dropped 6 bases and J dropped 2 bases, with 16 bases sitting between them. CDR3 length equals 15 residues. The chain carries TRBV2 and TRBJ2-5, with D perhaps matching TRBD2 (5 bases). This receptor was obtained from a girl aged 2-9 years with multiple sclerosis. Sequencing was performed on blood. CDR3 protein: CASSQNLALQETQYF. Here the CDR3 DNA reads TGTGCCAGCAGCCAGAACCTAGCCCTACAAGAGACCCAGTACTTC.